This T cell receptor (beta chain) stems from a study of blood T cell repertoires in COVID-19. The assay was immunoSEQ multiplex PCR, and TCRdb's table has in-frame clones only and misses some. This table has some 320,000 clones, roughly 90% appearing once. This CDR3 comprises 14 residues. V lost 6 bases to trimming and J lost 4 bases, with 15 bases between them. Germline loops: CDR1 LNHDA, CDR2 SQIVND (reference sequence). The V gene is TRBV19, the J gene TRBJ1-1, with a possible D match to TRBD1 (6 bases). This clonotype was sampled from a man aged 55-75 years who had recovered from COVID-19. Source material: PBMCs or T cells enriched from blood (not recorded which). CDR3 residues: CASRIRAGATEAFF. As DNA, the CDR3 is TGTGCCAGTAGAATCAGGGCGGGGGCCACTGAAGCTTTCTTT.